This TCR beta chain was observed in a study of blood T cell repertoires in COVID-19. At the level of the study: Spain, Italy and the United States supplied samples that represented acute and convalescent COVID-19.

The germline V gene has CDR1 LGHDT and CDR2 YNNKEL (reference sequence). The CDR3 is made up of 16 amino acids. V lost 0 bases and J lost 4, with 10 bases in between. This clone was found a few times. Profiled with immunoSEQ multiplex PCR; TCRdb holds only in-frame clones, not every one. The sample holds tens of thousands of clones, around 74% seen once. The gene calls are TRBV3-1 (or the pseudogene TRBV3-2) and TRBJ1-6; D is undetermined. The source material was peripheral blood. The source is a human donor with acute or convalescent COVID-19. The donor label of this sample is uncertain. CDR3 residues: CASSQDMGRYNSPLHF. In nucleotides, the CDR3 is TGTGCCAGCAGCCAAGATATGGGGAGATATAATTCACCCCTCCACTTT.